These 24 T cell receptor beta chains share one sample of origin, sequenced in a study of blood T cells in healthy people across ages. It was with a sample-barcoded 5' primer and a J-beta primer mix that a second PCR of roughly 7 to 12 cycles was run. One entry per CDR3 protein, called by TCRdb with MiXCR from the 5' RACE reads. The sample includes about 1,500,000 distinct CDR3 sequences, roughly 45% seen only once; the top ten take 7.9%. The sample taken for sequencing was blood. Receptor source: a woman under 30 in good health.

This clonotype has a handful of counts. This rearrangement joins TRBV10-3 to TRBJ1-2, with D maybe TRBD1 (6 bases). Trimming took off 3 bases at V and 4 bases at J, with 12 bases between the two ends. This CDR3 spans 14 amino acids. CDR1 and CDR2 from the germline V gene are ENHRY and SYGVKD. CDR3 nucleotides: TGTGCCATCAGTGATCTACAGGGTGCCTATGGCTACACCTTC. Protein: CAISDLQGAYGYTF.

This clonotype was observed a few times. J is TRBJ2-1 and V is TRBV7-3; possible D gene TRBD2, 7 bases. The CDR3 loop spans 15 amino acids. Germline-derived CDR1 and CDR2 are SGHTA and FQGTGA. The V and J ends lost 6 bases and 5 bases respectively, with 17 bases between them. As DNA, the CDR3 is TGTGCCAGCAGGGGGGGGCTAGCTAACAACAATGAGCAGTTCTTC. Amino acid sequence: CASRGGLANNNEQFF.

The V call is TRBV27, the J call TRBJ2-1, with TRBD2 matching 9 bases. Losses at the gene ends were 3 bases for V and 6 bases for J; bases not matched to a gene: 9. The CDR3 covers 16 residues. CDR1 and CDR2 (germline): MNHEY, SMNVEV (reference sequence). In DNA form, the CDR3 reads TGTGCCAGCAGTTTTTTGGGACTAGCACCCCCCAATGAGCAGTTCTTC. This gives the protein CASSFLGLAPPNEQFF.

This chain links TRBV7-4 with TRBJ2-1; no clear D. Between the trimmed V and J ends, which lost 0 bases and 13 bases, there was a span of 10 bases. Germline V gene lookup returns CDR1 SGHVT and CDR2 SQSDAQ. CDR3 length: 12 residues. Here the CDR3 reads CASSLAGETQFF. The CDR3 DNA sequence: TGTGCCAGCAGCTTAGCAGGAGAGACCCAGTTCTTC.

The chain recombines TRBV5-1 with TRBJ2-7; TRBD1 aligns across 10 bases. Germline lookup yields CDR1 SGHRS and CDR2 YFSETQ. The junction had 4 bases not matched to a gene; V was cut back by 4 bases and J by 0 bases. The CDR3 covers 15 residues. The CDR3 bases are TGCGCCAGCAGCCTGGACAGGGGGAACTCCTACGAGCAGTACTTC. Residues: CASSLDRGNSYEQYF.

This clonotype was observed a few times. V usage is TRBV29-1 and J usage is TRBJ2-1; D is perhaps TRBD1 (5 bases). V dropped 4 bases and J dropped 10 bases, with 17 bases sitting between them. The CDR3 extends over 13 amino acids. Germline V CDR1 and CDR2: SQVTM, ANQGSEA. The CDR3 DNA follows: TGCAGCGTTGTTGAGTGGGGCCAGGCGGAGCAGTTCTTC. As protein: CSVVEWGQAEQFF.

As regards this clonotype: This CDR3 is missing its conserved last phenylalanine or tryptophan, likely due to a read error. The CDR3 coding sequence is TGCGCCAGCAGCCAAGGATGGGCCGAGATTAATACGCAGTATTTG. Amino acid sequence: CASSQGWAEINTQYL. V usage is TRBV4-3 and J usage is TRBJ2-3; the D is unclear. V lost 1 base, J lost 7 bases, and 15 bases lay in between. The CDR3 has 15 amino acids. CDR1 and CDR2 (germline): LGHNA, YSLEER.

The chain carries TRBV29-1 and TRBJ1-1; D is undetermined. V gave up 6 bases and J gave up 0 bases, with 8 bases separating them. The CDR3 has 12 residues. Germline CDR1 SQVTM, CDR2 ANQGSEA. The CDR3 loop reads CSVRDLNTEAFF. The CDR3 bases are TGCAGCGTCCGGGATCTGAACACTGAAGCTTTCTTT.

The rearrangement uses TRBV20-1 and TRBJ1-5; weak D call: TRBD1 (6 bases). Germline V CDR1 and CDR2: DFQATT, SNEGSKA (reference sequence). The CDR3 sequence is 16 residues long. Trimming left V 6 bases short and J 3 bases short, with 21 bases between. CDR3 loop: CSARTLQGLINQPQHF. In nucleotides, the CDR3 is TGCAGTGCCCGGACTCTACAGGGATTAATCAATCAGCCCCAGCATTTT.

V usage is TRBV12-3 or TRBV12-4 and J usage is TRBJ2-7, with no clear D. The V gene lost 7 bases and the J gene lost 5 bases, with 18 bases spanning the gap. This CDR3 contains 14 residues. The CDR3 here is CASTPSRGIDEQYF. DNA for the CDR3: TGTGCCAGCACCCCTTCGAGAGGAATCGACGAGCAGTACTTC.

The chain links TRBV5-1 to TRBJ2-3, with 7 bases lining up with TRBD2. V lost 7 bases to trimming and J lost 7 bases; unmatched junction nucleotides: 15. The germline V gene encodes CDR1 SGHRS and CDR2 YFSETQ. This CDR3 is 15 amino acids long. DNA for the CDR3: TGCGCCAGCTGCCCCGGGGCGGGGGAGGTAAATACGCAGTATTTT. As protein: CASCPGAGEVNTQYF. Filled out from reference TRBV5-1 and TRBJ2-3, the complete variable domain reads KAGVTQTPRYLIKTRGQQVTLSCSPISGHRSVSWYQQTPGQGLQFLFEYFSETQRNKGNFPGRFSGRQFSNSRSEMNVSTLELGDSALYLCASCPGAGEVNTQYFGPGTRLTVL.

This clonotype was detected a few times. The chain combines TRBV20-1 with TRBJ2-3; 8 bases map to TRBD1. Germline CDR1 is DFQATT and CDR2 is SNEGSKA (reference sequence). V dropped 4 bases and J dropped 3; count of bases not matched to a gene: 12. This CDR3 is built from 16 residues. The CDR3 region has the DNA TGCAGTGCTATAGCCCCCCTCCAGGGGGCTACAGATACGCAGTATTTT. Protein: CSAIAPLQGATDTQYF.

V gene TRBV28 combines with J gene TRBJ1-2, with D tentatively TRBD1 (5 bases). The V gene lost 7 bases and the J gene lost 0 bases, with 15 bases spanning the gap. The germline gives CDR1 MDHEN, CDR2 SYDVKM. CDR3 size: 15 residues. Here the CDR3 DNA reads TGTGCCAGCACCACTTGGGACGGAGCTAACTATGGCTACACCTTC. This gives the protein CASTTWDGANYGYTF.

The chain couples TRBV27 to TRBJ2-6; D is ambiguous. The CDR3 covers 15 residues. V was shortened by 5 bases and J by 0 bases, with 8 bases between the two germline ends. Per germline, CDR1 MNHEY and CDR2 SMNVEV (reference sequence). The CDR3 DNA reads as TGTGCCAGCAGTCCGGACGACTCTGGGGCCAACGTCCTGACTTTC. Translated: CASSPDDSGANVLTF.

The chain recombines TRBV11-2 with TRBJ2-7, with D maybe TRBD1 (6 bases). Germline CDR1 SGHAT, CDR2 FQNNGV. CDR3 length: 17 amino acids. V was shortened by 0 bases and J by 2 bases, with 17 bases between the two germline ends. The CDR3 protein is CASSLDVQGRSTYEQYF. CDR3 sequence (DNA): TGTGCCAGCAGCTTAGATGTGCAGGGGCGAAGTACCTACGAGCAGTACTTC.

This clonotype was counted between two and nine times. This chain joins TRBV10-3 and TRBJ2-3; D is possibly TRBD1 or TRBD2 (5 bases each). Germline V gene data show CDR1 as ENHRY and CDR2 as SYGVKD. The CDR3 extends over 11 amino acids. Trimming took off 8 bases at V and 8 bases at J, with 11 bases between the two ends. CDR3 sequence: CAILEGSTQYF. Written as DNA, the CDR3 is TGTGCCATCTTAGAGGGGTCTACGCAGTATTTT.

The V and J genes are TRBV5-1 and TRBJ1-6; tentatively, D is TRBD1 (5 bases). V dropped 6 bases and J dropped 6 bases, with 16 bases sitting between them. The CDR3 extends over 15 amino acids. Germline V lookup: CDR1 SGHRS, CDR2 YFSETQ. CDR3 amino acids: CASTLIQGGNSPLHF. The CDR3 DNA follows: TGCGCCAGCACCCTAATCCAGGGCGGTAATTCACCCCTCCACTTT. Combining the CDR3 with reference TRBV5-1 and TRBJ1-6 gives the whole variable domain KAGVTQTPRYLIKTRGQQVTLSCSPISGHRSVSWYQQTPGQGLQFLFEYFSETQRNKGNFPGRFSGRQFSNSRSEMNVSTLELGDSALYLCASTLIQGGNSPLHFGNGTRLTVT.

CDR3 in amino acids: CASLAVSGFISLNSPLHF. The CDR3 coding sequence is TGCGCCAGCCTCGCTGTGTCAGGATTCATATCCCTTAATTCACCCCTCCACTTT. This chain links TRBV10-1 with TRBJ1-6; D call uncertain. V lost 8 bases and J lost 6, with 26 bases in between. The CDR3 is made up of 18 amino acids. Germline CDR1 and CDR2: WNHNN and SYGVQD (reference sequence).

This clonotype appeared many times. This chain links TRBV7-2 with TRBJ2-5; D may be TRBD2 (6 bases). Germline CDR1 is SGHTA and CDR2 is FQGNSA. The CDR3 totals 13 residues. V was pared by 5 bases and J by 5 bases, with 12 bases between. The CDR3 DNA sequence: TGTGCCAGCAGCCCGACTAGAGAGGAGACCCAGTACTTC. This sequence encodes CASSPTREETQYF.

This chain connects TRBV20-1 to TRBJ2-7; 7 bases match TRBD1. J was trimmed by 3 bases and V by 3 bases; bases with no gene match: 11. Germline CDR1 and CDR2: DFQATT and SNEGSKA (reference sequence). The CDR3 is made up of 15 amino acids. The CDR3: CSARLRQGGLYEQYF. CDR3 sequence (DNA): TGCAGTGCTAGGCTGAGACAGGGTGGACTCTACGAGCAGTACTTC.

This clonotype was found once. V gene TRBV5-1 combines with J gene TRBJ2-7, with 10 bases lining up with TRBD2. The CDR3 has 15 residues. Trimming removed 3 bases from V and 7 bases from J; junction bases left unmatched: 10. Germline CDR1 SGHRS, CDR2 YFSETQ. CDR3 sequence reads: CASSSQAGGPGEQYF. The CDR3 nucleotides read TGCGCCAGCAGCTCTCAAGCGGGAGGGCCGGGAGAGCAGTACTTC.

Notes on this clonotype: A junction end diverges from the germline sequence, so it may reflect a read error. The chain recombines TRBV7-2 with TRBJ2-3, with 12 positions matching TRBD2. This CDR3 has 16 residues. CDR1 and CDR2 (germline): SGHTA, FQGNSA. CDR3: CASNLNRLAGVDTQYF. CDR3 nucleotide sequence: TGTGCCAGCAACTTAAACAGACTAGCGGGAGTGGATACGCAGTATTTT.

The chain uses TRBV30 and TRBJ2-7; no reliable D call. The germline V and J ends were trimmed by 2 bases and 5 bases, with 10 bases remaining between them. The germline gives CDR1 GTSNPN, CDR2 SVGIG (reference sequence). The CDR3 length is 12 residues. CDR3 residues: CAWSRIADEQYF. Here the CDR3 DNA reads TGTGCCTGGAGTAGGATCGCCGACGAGCAGTACTTC.

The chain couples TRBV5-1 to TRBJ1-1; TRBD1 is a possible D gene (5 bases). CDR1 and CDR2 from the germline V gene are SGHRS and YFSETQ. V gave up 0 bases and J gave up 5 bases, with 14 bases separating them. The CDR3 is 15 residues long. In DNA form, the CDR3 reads TGCGCCAGCAGCTTGGGAGTTGGGGGGAAGACTGAAGCTTTCTTT. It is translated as CASSLGVGGKTEAFF. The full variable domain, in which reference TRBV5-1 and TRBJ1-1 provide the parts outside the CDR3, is KAGVTQTPRYLIKTRGQQVTLSCSPISGHRSVSWYQQTPGQGLQFLFEYFSETQRNKGNFPGRFSGRQFSNSRSEMNVSTLELGDSALYLCASSLGVGGKTEAFFGQGTRLTVV.